This is a list of T cell receptor beta chains from one sample in a study of cytotoxic CD8 clonotypes in ibrutinib-treated CLL. Sequencing was performed with immunoSEQ multiplex PCR; in TCRdb, only in-frame clones are kept and a portion is missing. The sample includes about 130,000 clones, roughly 88% of them seen just once. The sequences come from PBMCs, collected after 24 months of ibrutinib treatment. These receptors came from a human donor with chronic lymphocytic leukemia. Both conserved end residues are part of each CDR3. A D gene is named only where the DNA matches it firmly. Clone size is stated in some rows and not others, as once, few, many or a class when expanded.

clone size: .
J gene: TRBJ2-3
V gene: TRBV4-3
D gene: .
CDR3 DNA: TGCGCCAGCAGCCAAGCCGGGGTCCTCACAGATACGCAGTATTTT
CDR3 protein: CASSQAGVLTDTQYF

clone size: .
J gene: TRBJ2-7
V gene: TRBV28
D gene: .
CDR3 DNA: TGTGCCAGCGGGACCTACGAGCAGTACTTC
CDR3 protein: CASGTYEQYF

clone size: .
J gene: TRBJ2-5
V gene: TRBV30
D gene: .
CDR3 DNA: TGTGCCTGGAGTGTGGGGACGCAAGAGACCCAGTACTTC
CDR3 protein: CAWSVGTQETQYF

clone size: .
J gene: TRBJ2-1
V gene: TRBV2
D gene: TRBD1
CDR3 DNA: TGTGCCAGCAGACTCACCGCCCAAGCAGGGGGTGAGCAGTTCTTC
CDR3 protein: CASRLTAQAGGEQFF

clone size: once
J gene: TRBJ2-3
V gene: TRBV5-6
D gene: .
CDR3 DNA: TGTGCCAGCAGCTTTGGGGCAGGAGGACGTGATACGCAGTATTTT
CDR3 protein: CASSFGAGGRDTQYF

clone size: .
J gene: TRBJ2-1
V gene: TRBV10-3
D gene: TRBD1
CDR3 DNA: TGTGCCATCAGTGAATCACAGGGGGATGAGCAGTTCTTC
CDR3 protein: CAISESQGDEQFF

clone size: .
J gene: TRBJ2-1
V gene: TRBV7-2
D gene: TRBD2
CDR3 DNA: TGTGCCAGCAGCTTCGGACTAGCGGGAGGTGAGCAGTTCTTC
CDR3 protein: CASSFGLAGGEQFF

clone size: .
J gene: TRBJ2-7
V gene: TRBV12-5
D gene: .
CDR3 DNA: TGTGCTACAAAAGACCATTACTCCTACGAGCAGTACTTC
CDR3 protein: CATKDHYSYEQYF

clone size: .
J gene: TRBJ1-3
V gene: TRBV19
D gene: TRBD1
CDR3 DNA: TGTGCCAGTACCACAATCGGGACAGGGACGGGAAACACCATATATTTT
CDR3 protein: CASTTIGTGTGNTIYF

clone size: .
J gene: TRBJ2-7
V gene: TRBV28
D gene: .
CDR3 DNA: TGTGCCAGCAGTTTTGTAGGGACGGGCTCCTACGAGCAGTACTTC
CDR3 protein: CASSFVGTGSYEQYF